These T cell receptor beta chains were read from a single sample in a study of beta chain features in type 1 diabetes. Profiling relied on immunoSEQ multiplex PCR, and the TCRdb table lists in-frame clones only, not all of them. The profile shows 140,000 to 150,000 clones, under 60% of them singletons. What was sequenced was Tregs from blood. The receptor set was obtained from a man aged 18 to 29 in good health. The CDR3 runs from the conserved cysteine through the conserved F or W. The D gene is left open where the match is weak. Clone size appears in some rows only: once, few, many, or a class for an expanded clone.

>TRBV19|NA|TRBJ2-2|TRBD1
TGTGCCAGTAGTATCCCCCAGGGGGCTCGGACCGGGGAGCTGTTTTTT
CASSIPQGARTGELFF
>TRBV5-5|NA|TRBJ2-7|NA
TGTGCCAGCAGCTTGGTCGCAGGGACTTCCTACGAGCAGTACTTC
CASSLVAGTSYEQYF
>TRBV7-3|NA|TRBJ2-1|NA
TGTGCCAGCAGCTTAGGGCAGGGGAACGATGGGCAGTTCTTC
CASSLGQGNDGQFF
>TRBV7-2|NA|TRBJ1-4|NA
TGTGCCAGCAGCTTAGGCCGGGGTATTACTAATGAAAAACTGTTTTTT
CASSLGRGITNEKLFF
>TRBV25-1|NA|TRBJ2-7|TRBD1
TGTGCCAGCAGTGCTCAGGGACAGGGGGCCTACGAGCAGTACTTC
CASSAQGQGAYEQYF
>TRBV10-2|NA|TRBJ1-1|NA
TGCGCCAGCAGTAGATCGCAGGGAATTACTGAAGCTTTCTTT
CASSRSQGITEAFF
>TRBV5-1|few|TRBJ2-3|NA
TGCGCCAGCAGCCCGAACGGACAGAGCACAGATACGCAGTATTTT
CASSPNGQSTDTQYF
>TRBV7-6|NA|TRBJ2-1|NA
TGTGCCAGCAGCTTTGGGGCCAGGGGTTCCTACAATGAGCAGTTCTTC
CASSFGARGSYNEQFF
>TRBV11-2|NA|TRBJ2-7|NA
TGTGCCAGCAGCTTAGATCCGGACACAGCCTACGAGCAGTACTTC
CASSLDPDTAYEQYF
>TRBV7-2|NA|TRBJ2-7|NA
TGTGCCAGCAGCCGCCCCGGGGGACCTAGCGAGCAGTACTTC
CASSRPGGPSEQYF
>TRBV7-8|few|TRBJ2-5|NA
TGTGCCAGCAGCTCCATCGGGACTCCGGGGTCAGAGACCCAGTACTTC
CASSSIGTPGSETQYF
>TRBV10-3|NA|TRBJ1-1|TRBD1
TGTGCCATAGGCGCTCAGACAGGGCCTGTCACTGAAGCTTTCTTT
CAIGAQTGPVTEAFF
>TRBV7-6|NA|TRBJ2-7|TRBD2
TGTGCCAGCAGCTTAAATAGCGGGGGATACGAGCAGTACTTC
CASSLNSGGYEQYF
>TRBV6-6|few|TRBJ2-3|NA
TGTGCCAGCTCCGAACAGGTCGGCACAGATACGCAGTATTTT
CASSEQVGTDTQYF
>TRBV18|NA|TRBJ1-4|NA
TGTGCCAGCTCACCAGTAGTTCTAGAAAAACTGTTTTTT
CASSPVVLEKLFF
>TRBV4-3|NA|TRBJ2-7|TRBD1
TGCGCCAGCAGCCAATTTGGACAGGGCGAGCAGTACTTC
CASSQFGQGEQYF
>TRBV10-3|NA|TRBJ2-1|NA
TGTGCCATCAGTGTTTGGGGGGACTCCTACAATGAGCAGTTCTTC
CAISVWGDSYNEQFF
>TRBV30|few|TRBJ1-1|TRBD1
TGTGCCTGGAGTGAATTTAGGGGGCGGCGAGCTTTCTTT
CAWSEFRGRRAFF
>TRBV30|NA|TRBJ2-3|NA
TGTGCCTGGACCAAGGACACTACAGATACGCAGTATTTT
CAWTKDTTDTQYF
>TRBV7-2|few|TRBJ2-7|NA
TGTGCCACCTCCAGGGTCTACGCCTACGAGCAGTACTTC
CATSRVYAYEQYF
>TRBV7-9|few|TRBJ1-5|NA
TGTGCCAGCAGCACCGACACCAATCAGCCCCAGCATTTT
CASSTDTNQPQHF
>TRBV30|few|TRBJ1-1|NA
TGTGCCTGGAGTAAGGGACTGGGGGGCACTGAAGCTTTCTTT
CAWSKGLGGTEAFF
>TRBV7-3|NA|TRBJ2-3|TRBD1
TGTGCCAGCAGGGCGGGACAGGGTACTAGCACAGATACGCAGTATTTT
CASRAGQGTSTDTQYF
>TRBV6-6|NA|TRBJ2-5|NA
TGTGCCAGCAGTTACTCGTGGACGGGAGAAGAGACCCAGTACTTC
CASSYSWTGEETQYF
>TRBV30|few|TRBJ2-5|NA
TGTGCCTGGAGTTTGGACTTCGCCGGGACCCAGTACTTC
CAWSLDFAGTQYF
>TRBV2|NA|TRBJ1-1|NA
TGTGCCAGCAGAAGCACAGGGATGTGGGGATGGGACACTGAAGCTTTCTTT
CASRSTGMWGWDTEAFF
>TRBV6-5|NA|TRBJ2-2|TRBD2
TGTGCCAGCCAAAGTACGACTAGCTTTAACGGGGAGCTGTTTTTT
CASQSTTSFNGELFF
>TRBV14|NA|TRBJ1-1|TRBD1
TGTGCCAGCAGCGCCTACCGGGACAGGAACACTGAAGCTTTCTTT
CASSAYRDRNTEAFF
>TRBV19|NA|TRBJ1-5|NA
TGTGCCAGTAGTATCGGGGGGGGGAGCAATCAGCCCCAGCATTTT
CASSIGGGSNQPQHF